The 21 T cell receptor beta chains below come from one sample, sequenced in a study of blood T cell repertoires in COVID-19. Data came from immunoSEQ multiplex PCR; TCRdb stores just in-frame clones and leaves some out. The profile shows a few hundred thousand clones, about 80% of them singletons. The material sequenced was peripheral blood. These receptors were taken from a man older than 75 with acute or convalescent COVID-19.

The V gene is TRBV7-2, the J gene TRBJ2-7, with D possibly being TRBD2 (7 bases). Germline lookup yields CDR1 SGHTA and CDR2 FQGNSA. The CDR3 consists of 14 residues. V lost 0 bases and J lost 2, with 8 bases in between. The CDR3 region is CASSLAGGPYEQYF. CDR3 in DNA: TGTGCCAGCAGCTTAGCGGGGGGGCCCTACGAGCAGTACTTC. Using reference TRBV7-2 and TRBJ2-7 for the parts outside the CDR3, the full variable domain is GAGVSQSPSNKVTEKGKDVELRCDPISGHTALYWYRQSLGQGLEFLIYFQGNSAPDKSGLPSDRFSAERTGGSVSTLTIQRTQQEDSAVYLCASSLAGGPYEQYFGPGTRLTVT.

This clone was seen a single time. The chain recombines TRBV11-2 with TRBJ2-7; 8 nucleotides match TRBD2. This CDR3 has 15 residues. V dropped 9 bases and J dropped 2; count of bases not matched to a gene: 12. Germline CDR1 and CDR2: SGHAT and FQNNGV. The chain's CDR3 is CASRVVGRAPYEQYF. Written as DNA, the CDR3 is TGTGCCAGTCGAGTAGTCGGGAGGGCCCCCTACGAGCAGTACTTC.

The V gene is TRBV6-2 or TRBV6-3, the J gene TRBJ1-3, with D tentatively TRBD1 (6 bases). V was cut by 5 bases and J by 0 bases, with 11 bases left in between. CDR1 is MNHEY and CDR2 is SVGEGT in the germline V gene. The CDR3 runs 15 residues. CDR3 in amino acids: CASSPDRPSGNTIYF. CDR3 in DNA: TGTGCCAGCAGTCCCGACAGGCCCTCTGGAAACACCATATATTTT.

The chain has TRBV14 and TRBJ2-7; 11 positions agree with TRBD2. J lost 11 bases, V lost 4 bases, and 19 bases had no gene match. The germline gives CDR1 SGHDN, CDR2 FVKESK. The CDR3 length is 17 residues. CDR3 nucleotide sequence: TGTGCCAGCAGCCCCACCCGTAGGATTAGCGGGAGGGCCAAGGAGTACTTC. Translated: CASSPTRRISGRAKEYF.

The CDR3 sequence is CASSLGRDTQYF. CDR3 DNA sequence: TGCGCCAGCAGCTTGGGTCGGGATACGCAGTATTTT. The genes are TRBV5-1 and TRBJ2-3; D unresolved. V was trimmed by 0 bases and J by 6 bases, leaving 5 bases between them. CDR3 size: 12 residues. Germline V CDR1 and CDR2: SGHRS, YFSETQ. The whole variable domain, remainder taken from reference TRBV5-1 and TRBJ2-3, is KAGVTQTPRYLIKTRGQQVTLSCSPISGHRSVSWYQQTPGQGLQFLFEYFSETQRNKGNFPGRFSGRQFSNSRSEMNVSTLELGDSALYLCASSLGRDTQYFGPGTRLTVL.

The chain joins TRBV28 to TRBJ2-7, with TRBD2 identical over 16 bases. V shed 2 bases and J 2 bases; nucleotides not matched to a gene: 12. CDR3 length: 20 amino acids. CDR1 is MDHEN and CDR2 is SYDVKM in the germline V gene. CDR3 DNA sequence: TGTGCCAGCAGTTTACCGGGACTAGCGGGGGGGCCAGGGAATACCTACGAGCAGTACTTC. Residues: CASSLPGLAGGPGNTYEQYF.

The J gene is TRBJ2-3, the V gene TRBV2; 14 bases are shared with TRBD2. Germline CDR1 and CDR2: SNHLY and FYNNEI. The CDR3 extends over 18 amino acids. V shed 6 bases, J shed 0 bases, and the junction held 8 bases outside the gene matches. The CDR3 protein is CASRTGTSGGVSTDTQYF. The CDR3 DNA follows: TGTGCCAGCAGAACCGGGACTAGCGGGGGCGTAAGCACAGATACGCAGTATTTT.

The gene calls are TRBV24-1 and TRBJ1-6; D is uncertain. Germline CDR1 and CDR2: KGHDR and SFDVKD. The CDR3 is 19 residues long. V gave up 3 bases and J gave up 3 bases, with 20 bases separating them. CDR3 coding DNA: TGTGCCACCAGTGATAAAGGTTACAGCCCACCAAACTATAATTCACCCCTCCACTTT. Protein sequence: CATSDKGYSPPNYNSPLHF.

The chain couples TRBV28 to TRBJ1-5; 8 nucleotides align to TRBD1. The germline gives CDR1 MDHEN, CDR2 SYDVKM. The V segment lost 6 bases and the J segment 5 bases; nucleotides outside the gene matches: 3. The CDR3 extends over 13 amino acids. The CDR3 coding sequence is TGTGCCAGCAGCCGGGACAGGTATCAGCCCCAGCATTTT. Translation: CASSRDRYQPQHF.

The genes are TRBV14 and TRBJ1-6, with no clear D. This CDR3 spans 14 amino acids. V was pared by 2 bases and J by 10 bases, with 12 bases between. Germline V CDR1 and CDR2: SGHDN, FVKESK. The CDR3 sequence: CASSQPSAGSPLHF. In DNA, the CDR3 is TGTGCCAGCAGCCAACCGTCCGCCGGGTCACCCCTCCACTTT.

The CDR3 coding sequence is TGTGCCAGCAGCGCCCCTTTCGGGACAGCCCAAGAGACCCAGTACTTC. Encoded protein: CASSAPFGTAQETQYF. The chain carries TRBV9 and TRBJ2-5, with 7 nucleotides matching TRBD1. The CDR3 is made up of 16 amino acids. The germline CDR1 and CDR2 sequences are SGDLS and YYNGEE. V trimming: 3 bases; J trimming: 1 base; junction bases outside the gene matches: 9.

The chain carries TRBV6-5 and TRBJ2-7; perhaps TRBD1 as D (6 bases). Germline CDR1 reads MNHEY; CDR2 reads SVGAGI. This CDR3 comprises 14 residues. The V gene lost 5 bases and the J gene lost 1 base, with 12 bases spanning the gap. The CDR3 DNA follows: TGTGCCAGCAGTCCTCAGACAGGATCCTACGAGCAGTACTTC. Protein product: CASSPQTGSYEQYF.

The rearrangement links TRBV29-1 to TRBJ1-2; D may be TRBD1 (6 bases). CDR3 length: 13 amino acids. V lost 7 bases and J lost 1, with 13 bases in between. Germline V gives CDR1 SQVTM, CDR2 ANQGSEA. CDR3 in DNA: TGCAGCGACGATGGGACACTTAACTATGGCTACACCTTC. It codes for CSDDGTLNYGYTF.

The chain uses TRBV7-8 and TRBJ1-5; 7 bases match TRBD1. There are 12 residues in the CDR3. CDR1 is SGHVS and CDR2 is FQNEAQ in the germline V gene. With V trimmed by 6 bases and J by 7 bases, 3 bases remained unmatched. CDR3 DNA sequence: TGTGCCAGCAGGACAGGGAACCAGCCCCAGCATTTT. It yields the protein CASRTGNQPQHF.

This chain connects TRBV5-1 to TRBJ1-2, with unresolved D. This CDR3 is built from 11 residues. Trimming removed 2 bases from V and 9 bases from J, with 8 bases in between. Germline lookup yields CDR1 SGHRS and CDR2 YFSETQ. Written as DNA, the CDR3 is TGCGCCAGCAGCTTCGAGAAGAGCTACACCTTC. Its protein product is CASSFEKSYTF.

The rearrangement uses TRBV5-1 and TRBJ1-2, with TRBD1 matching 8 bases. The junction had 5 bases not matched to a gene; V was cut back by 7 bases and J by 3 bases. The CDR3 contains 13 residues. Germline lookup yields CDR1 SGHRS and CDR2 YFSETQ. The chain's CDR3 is CASRSGGDYGYTF. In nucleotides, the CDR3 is TGCGCCAGCCGATCAGGGGGCGACTATGGCTACACCTTC.

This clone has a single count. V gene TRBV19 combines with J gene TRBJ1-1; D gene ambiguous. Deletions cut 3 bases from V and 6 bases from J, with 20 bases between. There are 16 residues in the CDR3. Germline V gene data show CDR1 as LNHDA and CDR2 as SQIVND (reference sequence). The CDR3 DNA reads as TGTGCCAGTAGTATTGGATTTCCGAGGAGGGCTCCTGAAGCTTTCTTT. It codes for CASSIGFPRRAPEAFF.

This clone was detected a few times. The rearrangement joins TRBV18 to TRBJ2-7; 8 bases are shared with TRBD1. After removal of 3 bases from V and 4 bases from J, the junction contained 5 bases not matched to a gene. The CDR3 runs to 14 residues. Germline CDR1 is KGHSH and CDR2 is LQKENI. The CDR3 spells CASSPGTGGYEQYF. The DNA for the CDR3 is TGTGCCAGCTCACCCGGGACAGGAGGATACGAGCAGTACTTC.

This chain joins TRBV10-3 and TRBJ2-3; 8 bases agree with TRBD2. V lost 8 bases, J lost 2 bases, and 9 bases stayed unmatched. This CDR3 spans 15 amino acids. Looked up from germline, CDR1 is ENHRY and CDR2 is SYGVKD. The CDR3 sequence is CAIRWNSGATDTQYF. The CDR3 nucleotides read TGTGCCATCCGATGGAATAGCGGGGCCACAGATACGCAGTATTTT.

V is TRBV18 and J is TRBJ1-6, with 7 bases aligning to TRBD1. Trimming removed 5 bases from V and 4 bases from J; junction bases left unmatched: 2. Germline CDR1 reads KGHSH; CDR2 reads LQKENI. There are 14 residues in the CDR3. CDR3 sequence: CASSSDRYNSPLHF. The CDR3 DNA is TGTGCCAGCTCATCGGACAGGTATAATTCACCCCTCCACTTT.

CDR3 coding DNA: TGTGCCACCAGTGACCGGGGACAGGGACTGAGGAATGAGCAGTTCTTC. Its translation is CATSDRGQGLRNEQFF. J is TRBJ2-1 and V is TRBV24-1; 9 bases map to TRBD1. This CDR3 spans 16 amino acids. With 4 bases clipped from V and 7 bases from J, the junction kept 10 bases outside the gene matches. Per the germline V gene, CDR1 is KGHDR and CDR2 is SFDVKD.